Shown below are 27 T cell receptor beta chains from a single sample sequenced in a study of T-cell memory formation after mild COVID-19. TCRdb re-analysed the 5' RACE reads in MiXCR, keeping a single row per CDR3 protein. The sample lists about 190,000 distinct CDR3 sequences; approximately 16% were seen once. The sequencing sample was made of PBMCs or a T cell subset sorted from them (not recorded which). Source of these receptors: an adult woman who had mild COVID-19 (a few samples of this study predate the infection). Cell type and time point are not known.

The gene calls are TRBV12-3 or TRBV12-4 and TRBJ1-5, with D perhaps matching TRBD1 (5 bases). The CDR3 consists of 14 residues. V gave up 3 bases and J gave up 3 bases, with 9 bases separating them. The CDR3 DNA sequence: TGTGCCAGCAGTTTTGGGGGTATCAATCAGCCCCAGCATTTT. This encodes CASSFGGINQPQHF.

The V and J genes are TRBV15 and TRBJ2-3; 8 bases map to TRBD2. CDR3 length: 16 residues. V trimming: 2 bases; J trimming: 3 bases; junction bases outside the gene matches: 7. Germline V gene sequence: CDR1 LNHNV, CDR2 YYDKDF (reference sequence). CDR3 DNA: TGTGCCACCAGCAGACCCCGGGGGGGCCGGACAGATACGCAGTATTTT. This gives the protein CATSRPRGGRTDTQYF.

The chain carries TRBV18 and TRBJ2-1; D may be TRBD1 (6 bases). Trimming stripped 3 bases from V and 9 bases from J, with 15 bases between. This CDR3 has 14 residues. Looked up from germline, CDR1 is KGHSH and CDR2 is LQKENI. This CDR3 is CASSPLQGMAEQFF. CDR3 DNA: TGTGCCAGCTCACCTCTGCAGGGGATGGCTGAGCAGTTCTTC. The entire variable domain, with the rest obtained from reference TRBV18 and TRBJ2-1, is as follows: NAGVMQNPRHLVRRRGQEARLRCSPMKGHSHVYWYRQLPEEGLKFMVYLQKENIIDESGMPKERFSAEFPKEGPSILRIQQVVRGDSAAYFCASSPLQGMAEQFFGPGTRLTVL.

This clonotype was seen more than once but under ten times. This rearrangement joins TRBV20-1 to TRBJ2-3, with D possibly matching TRBD1 (6 bases). V lost 0 bases and J 0 bases, leaving 10 bases between the germline ends. The CDR3 contains 15 residues. The germline CDR1 and CDR2 sequences are DFQATT and SNEGSKA (reference sequence). The CDR3 protein is CSARDPQGSTDTQYF. CDR3 nucleotides: TGCAGTGCTAGAGATCCCCAGGGGAGCACAGATACGCAGTATTTT.

This clonotype was seen more than once but under ten times. The CDR3 here is CASSPDRARGTEAFF. The DNA for the CDR3 is TGTGCCAGCAGCCCCGACCGGGCCCGGGGGACTGAAGCTTTCTTT. The chain is built from TRBV7-9 and TRBJ1-1; D may be TRBD1 (5 bases). The V gene lost 5 bases and the J gene lost 5 bases, with 18 bases spanning the gap. The CDR3 consists of 15 residues. Germline assignment: CDR1 SEHNR and CDR2 FQNEAQ (reference sequence).

Many counts were recorded for this clonotype. The gene calls are TRBV2 and TRBJ2-1, with D possibly TRBD2 on 5 matching bases. The CDR3 has 15 amino acids. V lost 6 bases and J lost 0, with 12 bases in between. Germline-derived CDR1 and CDR2 are SNHLY and FYNNEI. The CDR3 nucleotides are TGTGCCAGCAGAGACGGGGAACCCTCCTACAATGAGCAGTTCTTC. It translates to CASRDGEPSYNEQFF. Full variable domain (rest looked up from reference TRBV2 and TRBJ2-1): EPEVTQTPSHQVTQMGQEVILRCVPISNHLYFYWYRQILGQKVEFLVSFYNNEISEKSEIFDDQFSVERPDGSNFTLKIRSTKLEDSAMYFCASRDGEPSYNEQFFGPGTRLTVL.

This clonotype was picked up a small number of times. V and J are TRBV12-3 or TRBV12-4 and TRBJ2-3; D is perhaps TRBD2 (5 bases). V was pared by 6 bases and J by 4 bases, with 14 bases between. The CDR3 runs 14 residues. CDR3: CASSPIRGPDTQYF. The CDR3 region has the DNA TGTGCCAGCAGCCCGATTCGAGGGCCAGATACGCAGTATTTT.

The chain uses TRBV12-3 or TRBV12-4 and TRBJ2-7; either TRBD1 or TRBD2 may supply D (5 bases each). Trimming shortened V by 2 bases and J by 2 bases, and 10 bases separated the two germline ends. The CDR3 spans 14 residues. CDR3 sequence reads: CASSLNQGAYEQYF. In DNA, the CDR3 is TGTGCCAGCAGTTTAAATCAGGGAGCCTACGAGCAGTACTTC.

This clonotype was found a few times. This rearrangement joins TRBV5-5 to TRBJ1-1, with TRBD1 as a possible D gene (5 bases). The CDR3 extends over 15 amino acids. Germline CDR1 reads SGHKS; CDR2 reads YYEKEE (reference sequence). V was pared by 1 base and J by 4 bases, with 14 bases between. The CDR3: CASSLIWGEGTEAFF. The CDR3 region has the DNA TGTGCCAGCAGCTTGATTTGGGGGGAAGGCACTGAAGCTTTCTTT.

This clonotype was found a few times. This chain joins TRBV7-2 and TRBJ2-5; the D is unclear. The CDR3 has 13 amino acids. CDR1 SGHTA and CDR2 FQGNSA come from the germline V gene. The V gene lost 5 bases and the J gene lost 0 bases, with 7 bases spanning the gap. The CDR3: CASSGRNQETQYF. DNA of the CDR3: TGTGCCAGCAGCGGACGCAACCAAGAGACCCAGTACTTC.

The V gene is TRBV3-1, the J gene TRBJ2-5; a weak D match, TRBD2 (6 bases). Germline loops: CDR1 LGHDT, CDR2 YNNKEL (reference sequence). The CDR3 totals 12 residues. Trimming pared 2 bases from V and 7 bases from J, leaving 8 bases between. The CDR3 DNA reads TGTGCCAGCAGCCAAACAGCGGGGACCCAGTACTTC. Residues: CASSQTAGTQYF.

This sequence joins TRBV12-3 or TRBV12-4 and TRBJ1-2, with TRBD1 matching over 11 bases. The CDR3 consists of 14 residues. V lost 7 bases to trimming and J lost 7 bases; unmatched junction nucleotides: 8. This CDR3 is CASTSDRGQGGYTF. The CDR3 DNA reads as TGTGCCAGCACCTCGGACAGGGGGCAAGGTGGCTACACCTTC.

This chain links TRBV6-5 with TRBJ2-7, with 8 bases aligning to TRBD2. This CDR3 region has 15 residues. Germline V CDR1 and CDR2: MNHEY, SVGAGI. Trimming cost V 7 bases and J 3 bases; bases outside gene matches: 11. The CDR3 sequence: CASTAPREGIYEQYF. For the CDR3, the DNA is TGTGCCAGCACCGCACCCCGGGAGGGAATCTACGAGCAGTACTTC.

This chain joins TRBV12-5 and TRBJ1-2; TRBD1 is a possible D gene (5 bases). V lost 5 bases and J lost 14, with 18 bases in between. The CDR3 consists of 12 residues. The germline V gene encodes CDR1 LGHNT and CDR2 FRNRAP. CDR3 nucleotides: TGTGCTAGTGGTCCGGGACCCGGGGCCATTACCTTC. Its translation is CASGPGPGAITF. The full variable domain, rest sourced from reference TRBV12-5 and TRBJ1-2, is DARVTQTPRHKVTEMGQEVTMRCQPILGHNTVFWYRQTMMQGLELLAYFRNRAPLDDSGMPKDRFSAEMPDATLATLKIQPSEPRDSAVYFCASGPGPGAITFGSGTRLTVV.

This clonotype has more than one count but fewer than ten. The chain has TRBV7-2 and TRBJ2-4; D uncertain. In germline, CDR1 is SGHTA, CDR2 FQGNSA. Trimming removed 5 bases at V and 4 bases at J, with 9 bases between. CDR3 length: 13 amino acids. DNA for the CDR3: TGTGCCAGCAGCCCAGACACAAAAAACATTCAGTACTTC. Translating it yields CASSPDTKNIQYF. The full variable domain, its missing parts supplied by reference TRBV7-2 and TRBJ2-4, is GAGVSQSPSNKVTEKGKDVELRCDPISGHTALYWYRQSLGQGLEFLIYFQGNSAPDKSGLPSDRFSAERTGGSVSTLTIQRTQQEDSAVYLCASSPDTKNIQYFGAGTRLSVL.

This CDR3 reads CASSQTPGQNYGYTF. The CDR3 nucleotides read TGCGCCAGCAGCCAGACCCCGGGACAGAACTATGGCTACACCTTC. The chain joins TRBV4-1 to TRBJ1-2, with 7 bases identical to TRBD1. Germline CDR1 and CDR2: MGHRA and YSYEKL. CDR3 size: 15 residues. V shed 3 bases and J 2 bases; nucleotides not matched to a gene: 6.

The chain is built from TRBV11-2 and TRBJ1-1; possible D gene TRBD1, 5 bases. The V and J ends lost 5 bases and 11 bases respectively, with 15 bases between them. Germline CDR1 is SGHAT and CDR2 is FQNNGV. This CDR3 has 12 residues. This CDR3 is CASSPLDRGAFF. CDR3 coding DNA: TGTGCCAGCAGCCCACTAGACAGAGGCGCTTTCTTT.

This clonotype showed up many times. The V call is TRBV4-3, the J call TRBJ1-1, with 7 positions matching TRBD1. Trimming at V came to 0 bases and at J to 1 base, leaving 11 bases not matched to a gene. The CDR3 is made up of 18 amino acids. CDR1 is LGHNA, CDR2 YSLEER, per germline. The CDR3 spells CASSQDATGTATNTEAFF. In DNA form, the CDR3 reads TGCGCCAGCAGCCAAGATGCTACCGGGACAGCTACGAACACTGAAGCTTTCTTT.

A few counts support this clonotype. The rearrangement joins TRBV7-9 to TRBJ1-1; 9 bases are shared with TRBD1. Germline V gene lookup returns CDR1 SEHNR and CDR2 FQNEAQ (reference sequence). The length of the CDR3 is 18 residues. V was pared by 1 base and J by 1 base, with 10 bases of the junction left unmatched. DNA for the CDR3: TGTGCCAGCAGCTTAGTGACAGGGGGTTTAACGTCGAACACTGAAGCTTTCTTT. It codes for CASSLVTGGLTSNTEAFF.

This sequence joins TRBV7-2 and TRBJ2-5, with TRBD1 as a possible D gene (5 bases). This CDR3 region has 14 residues. CDR1 is SGHTA and CDR2 is FQGNSA in the germline V gene. Deletions cut 4 bases from V and 1 base from J, with 10 bases between. CDR3 bases: TGTGCCAGCAGCTCAAGACAGATCCAAGAGACCCAGTACTTC. Its protein is CASSSRQIQETQYF.

The chain has TRBV20-1 and TRBJ2-7; 10 positions match TRBD2. The germline V gene has CDR1 DFQATT and CDR2 SNEGSKA (reference sequence). The junction had 6 bases not matched to a gene; V was cut back by 5 bases and J by 2 bases. The CDR3 sequence is 14 residues long. As DNA, the CDR3 is TGCAGTGCTCCTCTACTAGCGGGGACCTACGAGCAGTACTTC. Its translation: CSAPLLAGTYEQYF.

As to this clonotype: One junction end does not reproduce the germline sequence, and a read error may be involved. The V call is TRBV2, the J call TRBJ1-2; 8 bases fit TRBD1. CDR1 and CDR2 from the germline V gene are SNHLY and FYNNEI. The CDR3 sequence is 15 residues long. CDR3 amino acids: CASREGQGPNYGYTF. The CDR3 bases are TGTGCCAGCAGGGAAGGACAGGGACCTAACTATGGCTACACCTTC.

This clonotype was counted between two and nine times. The rearrangement links TRBV20-1 to TRBJ2-1; TRBD2 matches at 8 bases. V lost 3 bases to trimming and J lost 0 bases; unmatched junction nucleotides: 4. Germline CDR1 and CDR2: DFQATT and SNEGSKA (reference sequence). The CDR3 has 15 residues. CDR3 residues: CSARGGTSSYNEQFF. The CDR3 DNA follows: TGCAGTGCTAGGGGCGGGACTAGCTCCTACAATGAGCAGTTCTTC.

A few counts support this clonotype. J is TRBJ1-1 and V is TRBV10-3; TRBD1 aligns across 7 bases. With V trimmed by 5 bases and J by 1 base, 1 base remained unmatched. The CDR3 totals 13 residues. The germline V gene encodes CDR1 ENHRY and CDR2 SYGVKD. CDR3 sequence (DNA): TGTGCCATCAGTCGGGACAGGAACACTGAAGCTTTCTTT. It translates to CAISRDRNTEAFF.

This clonotype was recorded a few times. J is TRBJ2-3 and V is TRBV12-3 or TRBV12-4, with 9 bases matching TRBD2. The CDR3 loop spans 15 amino acids. J gave up 4 bases and V 6 bases, and 8 bases lay outside the gene matches. CDR3 in DNA: TGTGCCAGCAGCTATTATAGCGGGAGCTCAGATACGCAGTATTTT. This codes for CASSYYSGSSDTQYF.

V and J are TRBV27 and TRBJ2-7, with TRBD1 matching over 10 bases. The CDR3 is 15 residues long. CDR1 and CDR2 from the germline V gene are MNHEY and SMNVEV (reference sequence). V lost 5 bases and J lost 5; bases outside the gene matches: 9. The CDR3 loop is CASSTALGQGNEQYF. CDR3 nucleotide sequence: TGTGCCAGCAGTACCGCTCTGGGACAGGGGAACGAGCAGTACTTC.

The rearrangement links TRBV7-9 to TRBJ2-1, with TRBD1 matching 7 bases. V dropped 1 base and J dropped 6; count of bases not matched to a gene: 9. CDR3 length: 16 residues. The germline gives CDR1 SEHNR, CDR2 FQNEAQ (reference sequence). This chain's CDR3 is CASSLGAQGLGNEQFF. CDR3 coding DNA: TGTGCCAGCAGCTTAGGGGCACAGGGGTTGGGCAATGAGCAGTTCTTC. The whole variable domain, remainder taken from reference TRBV7-9 and TRBJ2-1, is DTGVSQNPRHKITKRGQNVTFRCDPISEHNRLYWYRQTLGQGPEFLTYFQNEAQLEKSRLLSDRFSAERPKGSFSTLEIQRTEQGDSAMYLCASSLGAQGLGNEQFFGPGTRLTVL.